This T cell receptor beta chain was sequenced in a study of cytomegalovirus exposure and HLA in healthy donors. Study results and limitations: Earlier results showed most TCR beta V segments being productive about 87% or about 30% of the time. There was a cluster of highly shared sequence variants that was likely a sequencing artifact. A missense DCLRE1C variant was associated with V- and J-gene trimming of TCR beta chains in a later analysis, and an independent cohort replicated the association.

The PCR had 60 Vbeta and 13 Jbeta primers. Some clones are missing from TCRdb's copy, which holds only in-frame ones; the method was immunoSEQ multiplex PCR. The table records 150,000 to 200,000 clones, 82% of them present only once. To note about this clone: Its antigen is not known.

The V gene's germline CDR1 is MNHNS and CDR2 SASEGT. This CDR3 has 15 residues. Trimming left V 1 base short and J 2 bases short, with 12 bases between. The sequence derives from a girl under 10 years old in good health and CMV-seropositive. Sequencing was performed on PBMCs. The chain is built from TRBV6-1 and TRBJ2-7; perhaps TRBD2 as D (5 bases). Here the CDR3 reads CASSEGVSATYEQYF. The CDR3, as DNA: TGTGCCAGCAGTGAAGGGGTTAGCGCCACCTACGAGCAGTACTTC.